This T cell receptor beta chain is drawn from a study of cytomegalovirus exposure and HLA in healthy donors. The study's findings and limits: Per a prior analysis, the majority of TCR beta V segments were productive roughly 87% or roughly 30% of the time. For most subjects, TCR beta sequences were reported to predict HLA-A and HLA-B alleles with accuracy. Later analysis identified a missense DCLRE1C variant that was linked to TCR beta V- and J-gene trimming.

For this clone: Antigen specificity is unknown.

Losses at the gene ends were 7 bases for V and 4 bases for J; bases not matched to a gene: 9. CDR1 is SQVTM, CDR2 ANQGSEA, per germline. CDR3 length equals 13 residues. Primers included in the PCR were 60 Vbeta and 13 Jbeta primers. This table comes from immunoSEQ multiplex PCR, and its TCRdb copy is limited to in-frame clones, with some not included. This table has 90,000 or so clones, around four fifths appearing once. Donors consisted of healthy bone marrow donors. What was sequenced was PBMCs. The chain joins TRBV29-1 to TRBJ2-7, with TRBD2 identical over 8 bases. The clonotype comes from a boy aged 5-17 years in good health and CMV-seronegative. The CDR3, as DNA: TGCAGCGCCACTTCGGGGGGGTCTTACGAGCAGTACTTC. Residues: CSATSGGSYEQYF.